Reported below is one TCR beta chain. Its antigen is unknown. The data originate from a study of T cells in Graves' hyperthyroidism and ophthalmopathy. The overall study: The initial diagnosis was the point when peripheral blood was collected, ahead of any treatment. General study results and limits: Ophthalmopathy, which appeared later, was predicted by the model a median about 5.9 months before onset. A 13 V-J model separated ophthalmopathy from stable hyperthyroidism.

The V and J ends lost 3 bases and 0 bases respectively, with 6 bases between them. Germline values: CDR1 KGHSH, CDR2 LQKENI. This CDR3 region has 14 residues. Stable hyperthyroidism: no ophthalmopathy progression over 18 months of follow-up. Researchers took RNA transcripts and amplified the TCR beta CDR3 regions from them. During a first-round RT-PCR of the TCR CDR3, the HTBI primer set was used. Each CDR3 protein is one row after TCRdb ran MiXCR on the multiplex PCR reads. Among 650,000 to 700,000 distinct CDR3 sequences listed, 17% were seen once. This sequence was found in a man aged 50 to 60 with Graves' hyperthyroidism. Sequenced sample: blood. The chain couples TRBV18 to TRBJ1-3; D is ambiguous. CDR3 residues: CASSPAASGNTIYF. For the CDR3, the DNA is TGTGCCAGCTCACCGGCAGCCTCTGGAAACACCATATATTTT. Full variable domain (outside the CDR3, taken from reference TRBV18 and TRBJ1-3): NAGVMQNPRHLVRRRGQEARLRCSPMKGHSHVYWYRQLPEEGLKFMVYLQKENIIDESGMPKERFSAEFPKEGPSILRIQQVVRGDSAAYFCASSPAASGNTIYFGEGSWLTVV.